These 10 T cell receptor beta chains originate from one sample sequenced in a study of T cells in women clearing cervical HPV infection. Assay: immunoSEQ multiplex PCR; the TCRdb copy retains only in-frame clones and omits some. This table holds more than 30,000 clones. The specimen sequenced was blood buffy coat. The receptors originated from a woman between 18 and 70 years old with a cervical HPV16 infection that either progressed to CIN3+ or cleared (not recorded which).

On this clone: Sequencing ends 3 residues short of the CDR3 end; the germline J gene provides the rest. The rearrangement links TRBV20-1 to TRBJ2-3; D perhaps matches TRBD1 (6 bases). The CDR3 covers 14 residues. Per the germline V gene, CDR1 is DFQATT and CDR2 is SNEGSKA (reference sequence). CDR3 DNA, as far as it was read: TGCAGTGCTTACCGGGACACTATTCAAGAGACG. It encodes CSAYRDTIQET. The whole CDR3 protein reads CSAYRDTIQETQYF.

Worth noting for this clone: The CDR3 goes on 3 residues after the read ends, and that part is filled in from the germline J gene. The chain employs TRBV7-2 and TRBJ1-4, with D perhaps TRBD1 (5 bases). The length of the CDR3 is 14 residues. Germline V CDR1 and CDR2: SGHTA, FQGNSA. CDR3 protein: CASSLKGLGSPLFF. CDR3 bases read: TGTGCCAGCAGCTTAAAGGGGCTCGGGTCACCA.

Partial CDR3 DNA: TGTGCCAGCAGCTTACTCTACGAG. It codes for CASSLLYE. The CDR3 in its entirety is CASSLLYEQYF. This sequence joins TRBV9 and TRBJ2-7; no clear D gene. The read terminates 3 residues ahead of where the CDR3 ends, so the germline J gene completes it. This CDR3 is built from 11 residues. The V gene's germline CDR1 is SGDLS and CDR2 YYNGEE. Trimming removed 4 bases at V and 3 bases at J, with 5 bases between.

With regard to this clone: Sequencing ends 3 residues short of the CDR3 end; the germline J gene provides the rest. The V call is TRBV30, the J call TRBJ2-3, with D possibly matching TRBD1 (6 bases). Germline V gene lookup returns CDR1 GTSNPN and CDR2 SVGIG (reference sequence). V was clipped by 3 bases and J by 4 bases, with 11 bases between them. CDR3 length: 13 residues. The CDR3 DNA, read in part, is TGTGCCTGGAGCGATTCAGGGGCAGATACG. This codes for CAWSDSGADT. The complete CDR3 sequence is CAWSDSGADTQYF.

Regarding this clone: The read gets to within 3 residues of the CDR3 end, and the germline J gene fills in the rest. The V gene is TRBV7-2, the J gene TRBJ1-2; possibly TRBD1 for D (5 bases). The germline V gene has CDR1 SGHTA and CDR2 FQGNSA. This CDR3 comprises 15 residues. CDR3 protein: CASSLVWQGVRDYTF. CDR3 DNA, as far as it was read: TGTGCCAGCAGCTTAGTATGGCAGGGTGTCCGGGAC.

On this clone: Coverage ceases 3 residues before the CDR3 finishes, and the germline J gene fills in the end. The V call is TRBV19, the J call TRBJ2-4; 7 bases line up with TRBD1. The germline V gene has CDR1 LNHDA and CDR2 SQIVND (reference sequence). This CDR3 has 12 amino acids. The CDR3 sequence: CASKTGNYGQYF. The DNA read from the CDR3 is TGTGCCAGTAAGACAGGGAACTATGGT.

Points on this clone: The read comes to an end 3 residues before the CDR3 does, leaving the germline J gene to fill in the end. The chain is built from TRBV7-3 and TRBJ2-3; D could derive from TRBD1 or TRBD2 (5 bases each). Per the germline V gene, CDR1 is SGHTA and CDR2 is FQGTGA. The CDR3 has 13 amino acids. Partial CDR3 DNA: TGTGCCAGCAGCTTTGGCCAGGGAGAGACG. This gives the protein CASSFGQGET. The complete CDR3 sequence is CASSFGQGETQYF.

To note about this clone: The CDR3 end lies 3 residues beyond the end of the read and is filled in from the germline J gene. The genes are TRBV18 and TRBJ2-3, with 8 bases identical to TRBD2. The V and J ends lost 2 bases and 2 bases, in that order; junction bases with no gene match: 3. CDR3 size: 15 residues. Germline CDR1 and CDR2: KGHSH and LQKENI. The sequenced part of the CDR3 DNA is TGTGCCAGCTCACCAACCGGGGGGGCCACAGATACG. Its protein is CASSPTGGATDT. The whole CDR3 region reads CASSPTGGATDTQYF.

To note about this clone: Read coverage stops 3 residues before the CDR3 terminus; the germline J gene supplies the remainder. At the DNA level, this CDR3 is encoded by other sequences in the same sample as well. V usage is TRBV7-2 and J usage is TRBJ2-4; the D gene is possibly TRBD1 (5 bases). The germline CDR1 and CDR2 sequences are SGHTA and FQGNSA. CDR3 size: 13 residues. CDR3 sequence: CASSSGQGYGQYF. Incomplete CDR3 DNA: TGTGCCAGCAGCTCCGGGCAGGGCTATGGT.

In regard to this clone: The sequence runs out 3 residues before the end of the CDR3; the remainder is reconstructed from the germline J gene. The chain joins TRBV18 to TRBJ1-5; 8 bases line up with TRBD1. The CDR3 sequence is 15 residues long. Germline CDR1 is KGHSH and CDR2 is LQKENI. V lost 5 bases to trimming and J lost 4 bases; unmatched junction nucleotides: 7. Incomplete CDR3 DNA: TGTGCCAGCTCAGCCCAGGGGGCGAGTAATCAGCCC. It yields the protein CASSAQGASNQP. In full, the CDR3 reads CASSAQGASNQPQHF.